What follows are 23 T cell receptor beta chains derived from one specimen sequenced in a study of blood T cell repertoires in COVID-19. Libraries were prepared by immunoSEQ multiplex PCR; TCRdb keeps only in-frame clonotypes and omits some of them. Among about 180,000 clones listed, around four fifths were seen once. Sequenced sample: PBMCs or T cells enriched from blood (not recorded which). These receptors originate from a woman in her forties or fifties who had recovered from COVID-19.

The rearrangement links TRBV4-3 to TRBJ2-3, with 10 bases identical to TRBD2. Trimming removed 6 bases from V and 1 base from J; junction bases left unmatched: 10. The CDR3 loop spans 17 amino acids. The germline V gene has CDR1 LGHNA and CDR2 YSLEER. As DNA, the CDR3 is TGCGCCAGCAGTCGCTCGCCACTAGCGGGGCGCACAGATACGCAGTATTTT. Its protein product is CASSRSPLAGRTDTQYF.

This rearrangement joins TRBV2 to TRBJ2-2, with 11 bases fitting TRBD2. The CDR3 runs 15 residues. CDR1 is SNHLY, CDR2 FYNNEI, per germline. J lost 5 bases, V lost 6 bases, and 5 bases had no gene match. CDR3 nucleotides: TGTGCCAGCAGAGCCGGGACTAGCGGAACCGGGGAGCTGTTTTTT. Its protein product is CASRAGTSGTGELFF.

The chain couples TRBV19 to TRBJ2-7; 13 bases fit TRBD2. V was pared by 4 bases and J by 6 bases, with 9 bases of the junction left unmatched. Germline values: CDR1 LNHDA, CDR2 SQIVND (reference sequence). This CDR3 comprises 16 residues. CDR3 nucleotide sequence: TGTGCCAGTAGTACGGGGACTAGCGGGATATTGGGCGAGCAGTACTTC. Translation: CASSTGTSGILGEQYF. Using reference TRBV19 and TRBJ2-7 for the parts outside the CDR3, the full variable domain is DGGITQSPKYLFRKEGQNVTLSCEQNLNHDAMYWYRQDPGQGLRLIYYSQIVNDFQKGDIAEGYSVSREKKESFPLTVTSAQKNPTAFYLCASSTGTSGILGEQYFGPGTRLTVT.

The table lists this clone with a few counts. The chain uses TRBV13 and TRBJ2-3; 7 nucleotides align to TRBD1. This CDR3 is built from 15 residues. Trimming took 5 bases from V and 6 from J; bases not matched to a gene: 11. Germline V gives CDR1 PRHDT, CDR2 FYEKMQ (reference sequence). CDR3 in amino acids: CASSLGQPGADTQYF. Written as DNA, the CDR3 is TGTGCCAGCAGCCTGGGACAGCCCGGGGCTGATACGCAGTATTTT.

The chain is built from TRBV24-1 and TRBJ2-1, with TRBD1 matching over 8 bases. CDR3 size: 15 residues. Germline V gene lookup returns CDR1 KGHDR and CDR2 SFDVKD. J gave up 6 bases and V 0 bases, and 3 bases lay outside the gene matches. CDR3 region: CATSDLGTGSNEQFF. The CDR3 DNA sequence: TGTGCCACCAGTGATTTGGGGACAGGCAGCAATGAGCAGTTCTTC.

The rearrangement uses TRBV6-1 and TRBJ2-1; 11 nucleotides align to TRBD2. CDR1 is MNHNS, CDR2 SASEGT, per germline. This CDR3 spans 16 amino acids. With V trimmed by 0 bases and J by 6 bases, 4 bases remained unmatched. This CDR3 is CASSEALAGGPNEQFF. CDR3 DNA: TGTGCCAGCAGTGAAGCTTTAGCGGGAGGGCCCAATGAGCAGTTCTTC.

The V and J genes are TRBV11-2 and TRBJ2-6, with D possibly TRBD1 on 6 matching bases. V was trimmed by 5 bases and J by 1 base, leaving 12 bases between them. This CDR3 has 16 amino acids. CDR1 and CDR2 (germline): SGHAT, FQNNGV. CDR3 loop: CASSTRTVSGANVLTF. DNA for the CDR3: TGTGCCAGCAGCACTAGGACAGTTTCTGGGGCCAACGTCCTGACTTTC.

A single count supports this clone. CDR3 protein: CASSTTGRSDTQYF. The CDR3 DNA follows: TGTGCCAGCAGCACGACAGGGAGGTCAGATACGCAGTATTTT. The chain uses TRBV7-2 and TRBJ2-3; weak D call: TRBD1 (7 bases). The ends were cut back, 5 bases at V and 4 bases at J, with 13 bases in the middle. The CDR3 covers 14 residues. Germline lookup yields CDR1 SGHTA and CDR2 FQGNSA.

This sequence joins TRBV27 and TRBJ2-7, with TRBD2 matching 10 bases. Germline V gives CDR1 MNHEY, CDR2 SMNVEV (reference sequence). V was clipped by 7 bases and J by 7 bases; unmatched bases: 16. CDR3 length: 16 residues. CDR3 in amino acids: CASNPGGSGRAWEQYF. CDR3 nucleotides: TGTGCCAGCAATCCAGGAGGGAGCGGGAGGGCGTGGGAGCAGTACTTC.

The count of this clone is one. The chain uses TRBV5-5 and TRBJ2-7, with D possibly TRBD1 on 6 matching bases. The germline V gene has CDR1 SGHKS and CDR2 YYEKEE (reference sequence). CDR3 size: 14 residues. Trimming took off 1 base at V and 5 bases at J, with 13 bases between the two ends. CDR3 DNA: TGTGCCAGCAGCTTGATGGGGGCTTTAAACGAGCAGTACTTC. It translates to CASSLMGALNEQYF.

The chain employs TRBV5-1 and TRBJ1-1, with 8 positions matching TRBD1. The germline CDR1 and CDR2 sequences are SGHRS and YFSETQ. V was pared by 2 bases and J by 3 bases, with 6 bases of the junction left unmatched. The CDR3 extends over 15 amino acids. The CDR3 nucleotides are TGCGCCAGCAGCTTTTCAGGGGGCGCAGACACTGAAGCTTTCTTT. As protein: CASSFSGGADTEAFF.

The gene calls are TRBV5-6 and TRBJ2-5; D is perhaps TRBD1 (7 bases). V lost 3 bases and J lost 1, with 10 bases in between. From germline, CDR1 is SGHDT and CDR2 YYEEEE. The CDR3 has 14 amino acids. This CDR3 reads CASSWRDSQETQYF. The CDR3 DNA is TGTGCCAGCAGCTGGCGGGACAGCCAAGAGACCCAGTACTTC.

This clone turned up a few times. V is TRBV9 and J is TRBJ2-1, with TRBD2 as a possible D gene (5 bases). The CDR3 loop spans 13 amino acids. Trimming took 0 bases from V and 10 from J, leaving 11 bases between them. Per germline, CDR1 SGDLS and CDR2 YYNGEE. The CDR3 DNA is TGTGCCAGCAGCGTAGCTTCCAGCGGAGAGCAGTTCTTC. The encoded protein is CASSVASSGEQFF.

This chain uses TRBV29-1 with TRBJ1-5, with a tentative D call TRBD1 (6 bases). With 6 bases removed from V and 3 bases from J, the gap between germline ends came to 12 bases. The CDR3 totals 13 residues. The V gene's germline CDR1 is SQVTM and CDR2 ANQGSEA. CDR3 protein: CSVARDNNQPQHF. CDR3 DNA sequence: TGCAGCGTAGCCCGGGACAACAATCAGCCCCAGCATTTT.

The chain uses TRBV2 and TRBJ2-1; 10 nucleotides agree with TRBD2. This CDR3 is built from 17 residues. Germline-derived CDR1 and CDR2 are SNHLY and FYNNEI. The V gene end was trimmed by 6 bases and the J gene end by 7 bases; junction bases not matched to a gene: 15. CDR3 loop: CASSSGRAPIVGNEQFF. The CDR3 DNA reads TGTGCCAGCAGCAGCGGGAGGGCCCCAATAGTGGGGAATGAGCAGTTCTTC.

V gene TRBV27 combines with J gene TRBJ2-7; a weak D match, TRBD1 (6 bases). CDR1 is MNHEY and CDR2 is SMNVEV in the germline V gene (reference sequence). The CDR3 is 15 residues long. V was clipped by 6 bases and J by 2 bases, with 17 bases between them. DNA for the CDR3: TGTGCCAGCAGCCTAAACAGGGATACTACCTACGAGCAGTACTTC. It is translated as CASSLNRDTTYEQYF.

This chain links TRBV11-2 with TRBJ2-1; a possible D gene is TRBD1 (6 bases). The V and J ends lost 5 bases and 4 bases respectively, with 18 bases between them. From germline, CDR1 is SGHAT and CDR2 FQNNGV. This CDR3 contains 16 residues. The CDR3 loop is CASSRTPGTLYNEQFF. CDR3 nucleotides: TGTGCCAGCAGCCGAACTCCCGGGACACTGTACAATGAGCAGTTCTTC.

The CDR3, as DNA: TGTGCCAGCAGTCTTAGGGAGGGCCAGCATTTT. Translation gives CASSLREGQHF. The V gene is TRBV28, the J gene TRBJ1-5; D is unresolved. The germline V gene has CDR1 MDHEN and CDR2 SYDVKM. V gave up 5 bases and J gave up 12 bases, with 11 bases separating them. The CDR3 sequence is 11 residues long.

In its sample, this clone was seen once. The chain carries TRBV28 and TRBJ2-1, with a tentative D call TRBD2 (5 bases). The CDR3 runs 12 residues. V lost 6 bases, J lost 12 bases, and 15 bases lay in between. CDR1 is MDHEN, CDR2 SYDVKM, per germline. The CDR3 reads CASSRSAEGQFF. As DNA, the CDR3 is TGTGCCAGCAGCAGAAGCGCAGAGGGGCAGTTCTTC.

This rearrangement joins TRBV4-1 to TRBJ2-7; TRBD2 matches 14 bases. Germline values: CDR1 MGHRA, CDR2 YSYEKL. This CDR3 contains 18 residues. Germline trimming cut 1 base from V and 6 bases from J; bases unmatched to any gene: 11. In DNA, the CDR3 is TGCGCCAGCAGCCAAGGACTAGCGGGAGGGCCAAATCGGGGCGAGCAGTACTTC. Translation gives CASSQGLAGGPNRGEQYF.

J is TRBJ1-5 and V is TRBV6-5, with a tentative D call TRBD1 (5 bases). Trimming removed 6 bases at V and 6 bases at J, with 18 bases between. Germline CDR1 and CDR2: MNHEY and SVGAGI. There are 15 residues in the CDR3. The CDR3 nucleotides are TGTGCCAGCAGCCGGGGACTTTATGGAGGTCAGCCCCAGCATTTT. This translates into CASSRGLYGGQPQHF.

The J gene is TRBJ2-5, the V gene TRBV7-9; TRBD1 agrees at 9 bases. The germline CDR1 and CDR2 sequences are SEHNR and FQNEAQ (reference sequence). The CDR3 has 12 residues. J lost 10 bases, V lost 4 bases, and 4 bases had no gene match. CDR3 nucleotides: TGTGCCAGCAGCTGGACAGGGGAGGTCCAGTACTTC. Encoded protein: CASSWTGEVQYF.

The genes are TRBV24-1 and TRBJ2-3, with TRBD2 identical over 11 bases. The ends lost 10 bases at V and 3 bases at J; junction bases unmatched: 8. Germline-derived CDR1 and CDR2 are KGHDR and SFDVKD. This CDR3 has 15 amino acids. CDR3 bases: TGTGCCACACTACCGCTAGCGGGAGGAACAGATACGCAGTATTTT. This encodes CATLPLAGGTDTQYF.